These T cell receptor beta chains were read from a single sample in a study of blood T cell repertoires in COVID-19. Sequencing was performed with immunoSEQ multiplex PCR; in TCRdb, only in-frame clones are kept and a portion is missing. In the table there are about 94,000 clones, 75% to 85% of which are singletons. Sequencing was done on a sample of peripheral blood. These receptor sequences come from a human donor in a cohort sampled during active COVID-19. CDR3s include the opening cysteine and the closing phenylalanine or tryptophan. Rows give clone size only sometimes, using once, few, many, or a class for an expanded clone.

V	J	length	size	CDR3
TRBV3-1/TRBV3-2	TRBJ2-1	15	-	CASSLPRTRHTEQFF
TRBV7-6	TRBJ1-6	15	-	CASTSQGSYNSPLHF
TRBV19	TRBJ1-1	17	-	CASSPYRTVGENTEAFF
TRBV18	TRBJ1-3	16	-	CASSPPGSPLEIPSYF
TRBV28	TRBJ2-7	15	-	CASSLRGSGPYEQYF
TRBV6-5	TRBJ1-1	15	-	CASRPTRTGSTEAFF
TRBV2	TRBJ2-7	14	-	CASQRDESSYEQYF
TRBV6-5	TRBJ1-1	13	-	CASAGRLNTEAFF
TRBV5-1	TRBJ1-5	15	-	CASSLSGESNQPQHF
TRBV18	TRBJ1-1	15	-	CASSLGGLGNTEAFF
TRBV2	TRBJ1-5	14	-	CASRFRGSNQPQHF
TRBV28	TRBJ2-7	14	-	CASRPRAVATKQYF
TRBV3-1/TRBV3-2	TRBJ1-1	15	once	CASSPPDRGDTEAFF
TRBV9	TRBJ1-4	16	-	CASSGPLGQGEEKLFF
TRBV6-1	TRBJ1-4	18	-	CASSAGTIPSVINEKLFF
TRBV11-3	TRBJ2-2	15	few	CASSSGGTNTGELFF
TRBV29-1	TRBJ1-2	13	-	CSVVGNSHYGYTF
TRBV30	TRBJ2-7	16	few	CAWSLRTSGSGYEQYF
TRBV5-1	TRBJ2-3	15	few	CASSATGISTDTQYF
TRBV27	TRBJ1-2	13	few	CASSLNGGGGYTF
TRBV19	TRBJ2-3	14	-	CASRVSGNTDTQYF
TRBV18	TRBJ1-2	13	-	CASSPKQGDGYTF
TRBV28	TRBJ2-7	14	once	CASMLLDGRREQYF
TRBV19	TRBJ2-7	15	-	CASSPTGDFSYEQYF
TRBV5-6	TRBJ1-3	16	-	CASSPGQGRSGNTIYF
TRBV5-6	TRBJ2-5	16	-	CASSFTGQGYGETQYF
TRBV18	TRBJ2-7	13	-	CASSPPHSYEQYF
TRBV7-8	TRBJ1-3	15	-	CASSLVGSSGNTIYF
TRBV7-2	TRBJ2-1	13	-	CASSQQIGGEQFF
TRBV7-9	TRBJ2-6	19	-	CASSLRPDRVNSGANVLTF
TRBV18	TRBJ2-1	15	-	CASSPSGISYNEQFF
TRBV7-2	TRBJ1-2	19	-	CASSPAPYRGRTPNYGYTF
TRBV19	TRBJ1-1	14	few	CASTPGQGNTEAFF
TRBV5-1	TRBJ2-7	13	-	CASSPIQGVEQYF
TRBV5-4	TRBJ2-1	14	-	CASSLVASYNEQFF